This T cell receptor (beta chain) is drawn from a study of OX40 agonist ivuxolimab in advanced cancers. Across the whole study: Administration of intravenous ivuxolimab to patients occurred every 2 weeks at 0.01 to 10 mg/kg. Antecedent anti-PD-1, anti-PD-L1 or anti-CTLA-4 therapy was permissible, with around 40% having received some. Partial responses were achieved by three patients, one with hepatocellular carcinoma and two with cutaneous melanoma.

Profiled with immunoSEQ multiplex PCR; TCRdb holds only in-frame clones, not every one. This sample has some 100,000 clones, with roughly 90% found just once. The input for sequencing was CD4+ or CD8+ T cells sorted from blood, taken in a trial of the OX40 agonist ivuxolimab. The clonotype was recovered from an adult with an advanced solid tumor such as melanoma, head and neck, liver or kidney cancer.

This CDR3 reads CASSLKIPPQHF. The CDR3 DNA reads TGCGCCAGCAGTCTTAAGATTCCGCCCCAGCATTTT. This sequence joins TRBV23-1 and TRBJ1-5; D is ambiguous. TRBV23-1 counts as an open reading frame of uncertain function. This CDR3 is 12 amino acids long. Trimming left V 4 bases short and J 9 bases short, with 10 bases between.